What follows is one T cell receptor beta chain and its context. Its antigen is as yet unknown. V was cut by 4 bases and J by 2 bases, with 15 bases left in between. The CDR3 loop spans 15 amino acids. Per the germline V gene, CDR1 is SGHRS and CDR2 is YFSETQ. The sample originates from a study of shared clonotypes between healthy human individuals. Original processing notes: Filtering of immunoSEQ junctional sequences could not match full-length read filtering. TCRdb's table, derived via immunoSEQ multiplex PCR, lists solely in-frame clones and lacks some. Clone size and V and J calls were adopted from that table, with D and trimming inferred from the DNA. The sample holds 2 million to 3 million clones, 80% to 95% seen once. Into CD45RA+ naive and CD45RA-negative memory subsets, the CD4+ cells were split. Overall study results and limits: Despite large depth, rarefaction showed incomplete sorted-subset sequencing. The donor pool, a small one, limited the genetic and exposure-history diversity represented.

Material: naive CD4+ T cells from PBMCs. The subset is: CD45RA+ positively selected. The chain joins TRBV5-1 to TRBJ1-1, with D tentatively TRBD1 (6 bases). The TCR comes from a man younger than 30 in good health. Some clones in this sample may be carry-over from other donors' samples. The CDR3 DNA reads TGCGCCAGCAGCCCCACGACAGGCCTCAACACTGAAGCTTTCTTT. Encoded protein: CASSPTTGLNTEAFF. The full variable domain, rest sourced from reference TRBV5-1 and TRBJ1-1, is KAGVTQTPRYLIKTRGQQVTLSCSPISGHRSVSWYQQTPGQGLQFLFEYFSETQRNKGNFPGRFSGRQFSNSRSEMNVSTLELGDSALYLCASSPTTGLNTEAFFGQGTRLTVV.